This T cell receptor (beta chain) emerged from a study of T cells in Graves' hyperthyroidism and ophthalmopathy. Background on the study: At the time of initial diagnosis and before any treatment, peripheral blood was collected.

Lactation, pregnancy, other autoimmune disease or uncontrolled infection excluded patients. Study-wide points: In the blood, most expanded thyroid clonotypes above 0.001 appeared as well.

Authors of the study amplified TCR beta CDR3 regions from RNA transcripts. The HTBI primer set served for first-round RT-PCR of the TCR CDR3. A single record per CDR3 protein comes from TCRdb applying MiXCR to the multiplex PCR reads. The sample holds approximately 630,000 distinct CDR3 sequences, 15% to 20% seen once. Unmatched junction bases numbered 9, after V lost 8 bases and J lost 2 bases. CDR3 length equals 15 residues. The germline V gene encodes CDR1 MNHNS and CDR2 SASEGT. This clonotype was detected many times. Its antigen is as yet unknown. Material for sequencing was blood. This sequence originates from a woman aged 25 to 45 with Graves' hyperthyroidism. The chain employs TRBV6-1 and TRBJ1-5, with 7 bases identical to TRBD1. The CDR3 reads CASRQGTLGNQPQHF. CDR3 coding DNA: TGTGCCAGCCGACAGGGAACCCTCGGCAATCAGCCCCAGCATTTT.